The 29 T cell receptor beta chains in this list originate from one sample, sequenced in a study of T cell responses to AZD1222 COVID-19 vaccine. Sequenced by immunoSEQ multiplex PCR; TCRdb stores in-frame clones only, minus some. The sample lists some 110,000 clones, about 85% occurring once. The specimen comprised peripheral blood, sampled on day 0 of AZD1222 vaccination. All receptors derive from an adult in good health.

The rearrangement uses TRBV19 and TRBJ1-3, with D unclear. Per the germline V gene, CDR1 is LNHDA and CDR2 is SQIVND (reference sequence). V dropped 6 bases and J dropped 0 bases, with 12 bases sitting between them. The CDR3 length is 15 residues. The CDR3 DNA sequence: TGTGCCAGTAGCCCTGAGTCGTACTCTGGAAACACCATATATTTT. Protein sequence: CASSPESYSGNTIYF.

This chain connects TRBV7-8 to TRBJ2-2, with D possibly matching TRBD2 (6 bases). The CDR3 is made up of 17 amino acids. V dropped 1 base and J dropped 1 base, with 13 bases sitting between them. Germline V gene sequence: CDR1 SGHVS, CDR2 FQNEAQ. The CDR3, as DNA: TGTGCCAGCAGCTTAGTCGGCGCGGGACGGAACACCGGGGAGCTGTTTTTT. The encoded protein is CASSLVGAGRNTGELFF.

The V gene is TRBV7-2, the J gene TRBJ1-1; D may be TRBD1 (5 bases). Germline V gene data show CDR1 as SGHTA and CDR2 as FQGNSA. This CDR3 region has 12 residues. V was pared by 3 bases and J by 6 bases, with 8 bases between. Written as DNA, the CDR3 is TGTGCCAGCAGCTTTTGGGGGGCTGAAGCTTTCTTT. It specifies CASSFWGAEAFF.

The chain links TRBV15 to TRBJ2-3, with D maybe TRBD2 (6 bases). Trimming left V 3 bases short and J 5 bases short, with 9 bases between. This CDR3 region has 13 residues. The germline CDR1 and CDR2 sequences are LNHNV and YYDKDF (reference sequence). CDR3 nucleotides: TGTGCCACCAGCAGGGGACTGGGAGATACGCAGTATTTT. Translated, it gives CATSRGLGDTQYF.

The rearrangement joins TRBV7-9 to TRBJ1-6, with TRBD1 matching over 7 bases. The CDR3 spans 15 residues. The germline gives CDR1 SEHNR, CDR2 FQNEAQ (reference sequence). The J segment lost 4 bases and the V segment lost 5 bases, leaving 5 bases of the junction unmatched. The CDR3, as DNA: TGTGCCAGCAGCCTAGGGGACAGTTATAATTCACCCCTCCACTTT. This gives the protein CASSLGDSYNSPLHF.

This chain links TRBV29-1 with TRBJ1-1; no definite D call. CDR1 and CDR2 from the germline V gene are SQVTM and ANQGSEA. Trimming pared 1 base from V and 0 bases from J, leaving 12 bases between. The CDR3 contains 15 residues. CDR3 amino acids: CSVEGLDGMNTEAFF. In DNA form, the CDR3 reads TGCAGCGTTGAAGGTCTGGACGGCATGAACACTGAAGCTTTCTTT.

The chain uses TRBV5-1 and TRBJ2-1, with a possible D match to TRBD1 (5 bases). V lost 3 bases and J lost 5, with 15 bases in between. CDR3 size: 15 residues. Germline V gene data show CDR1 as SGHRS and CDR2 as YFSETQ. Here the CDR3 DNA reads TGCGCCAGCAGCTGGAAGGGGTCCCCTAACAATGAGCAGTTCTTC. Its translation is CASSWKGSPNNEQFF.

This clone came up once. CDR3 in amino acids: CASWTGTGVNEKLFF. CDR3 bases: TGTGCCAGCTGGACCGGGACAGGGGTTAATGAAAAACTGTTTTTT. The chain recombines TRBV28 with TRBJ1-4; 10 nucleotides match TRBD1. The CDR3 loop spans 15 amino acids. Germline trimming cut 8 bases from V and 4 bases from J; bases unmatched to any gene: 7. The germline V gene encodes CDR1 MDHEN and CDR2 SYDVKM. The full variable domain, with the rest looked up from reference TRBV28 and TRBJ1-4, is DVKVTQSSRYLVKRTGEKVFLECVQDMDHENMFWYRQDPGLGLRLIYFSYDVKMKEKGDIPEGYSVSREKKERFSLILESASTNQTSMYLCASWTGTGVNEKLFFGSGTQLSVL.

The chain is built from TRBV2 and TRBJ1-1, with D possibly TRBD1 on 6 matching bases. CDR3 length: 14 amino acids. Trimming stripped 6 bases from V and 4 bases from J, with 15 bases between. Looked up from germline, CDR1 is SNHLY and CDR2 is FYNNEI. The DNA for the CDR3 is TGTGCCAGCAGACCTACAGGGAGGAGCACTGAAGCTTTCTTT. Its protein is CASRPTGRSTEAFF.

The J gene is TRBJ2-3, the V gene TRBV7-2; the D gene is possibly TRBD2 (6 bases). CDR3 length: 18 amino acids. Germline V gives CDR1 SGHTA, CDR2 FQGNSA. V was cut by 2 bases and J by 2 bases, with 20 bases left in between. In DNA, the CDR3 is TGTGCCAGCAGCTTAATCCCCGCCCGGGGGTTAAACACAGATACGCAGTATTTT. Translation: CASSLIPARGLNTDTQYF.

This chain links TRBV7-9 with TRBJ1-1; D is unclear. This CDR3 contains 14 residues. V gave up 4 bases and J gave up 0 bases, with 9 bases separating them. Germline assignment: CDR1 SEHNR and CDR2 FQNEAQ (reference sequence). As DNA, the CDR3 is TGTGCCAGCAGCTCACAGTGGATGAACACTGAAGCTTTCTTT. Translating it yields CASSSQWMNTEAFF.

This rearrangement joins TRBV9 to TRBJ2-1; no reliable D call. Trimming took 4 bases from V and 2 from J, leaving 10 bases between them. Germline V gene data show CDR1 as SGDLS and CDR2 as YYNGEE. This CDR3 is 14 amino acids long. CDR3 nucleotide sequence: TGTGCCAGCAGCCCCCCGCGAACCTACAATGAGCAGTTCTTC. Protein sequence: CASSPPRTYNEQFF.

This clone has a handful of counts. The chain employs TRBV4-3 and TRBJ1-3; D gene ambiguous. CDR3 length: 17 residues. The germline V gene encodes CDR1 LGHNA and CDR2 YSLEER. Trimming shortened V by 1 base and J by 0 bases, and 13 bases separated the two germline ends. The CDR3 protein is CASSQGRVVSSGNTIYF. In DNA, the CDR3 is TGCGCCAGCAGCCAAGGTCGAGTAGTGAGCTCTGGAAACACCATATATTTT.

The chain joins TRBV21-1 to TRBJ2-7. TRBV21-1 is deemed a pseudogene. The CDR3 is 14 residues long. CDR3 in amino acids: CASSGRSPLYEQYF. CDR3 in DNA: TGTGCCAGCAGCGGGCGGTCCCCGCTTTACGAGCAGTACTTC.

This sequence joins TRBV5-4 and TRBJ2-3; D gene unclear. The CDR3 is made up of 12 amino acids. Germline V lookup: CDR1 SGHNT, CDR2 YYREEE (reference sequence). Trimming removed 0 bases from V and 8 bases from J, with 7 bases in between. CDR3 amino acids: CASSLGLGTQYF. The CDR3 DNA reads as TGTGCCAGCAGCTTGGGCCTGGGTACGCAGTATTTT.

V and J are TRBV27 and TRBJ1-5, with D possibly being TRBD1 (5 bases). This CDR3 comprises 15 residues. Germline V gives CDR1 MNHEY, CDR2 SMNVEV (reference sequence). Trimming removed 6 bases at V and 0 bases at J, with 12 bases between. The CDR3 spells CASRLGTYSNQPQHF. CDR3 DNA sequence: TGTGCCAGCAGGCTGGGGACTTATAGCAATCAGCCCCAGCATTTT.

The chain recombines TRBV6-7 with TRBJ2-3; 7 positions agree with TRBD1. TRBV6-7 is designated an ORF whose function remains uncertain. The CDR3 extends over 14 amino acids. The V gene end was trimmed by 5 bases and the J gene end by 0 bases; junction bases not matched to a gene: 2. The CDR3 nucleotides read TGTGCCAGCAGTGGGACAGTTAGCACAGATACGCAGTATTTT. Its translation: CASSGTVSTDTQYF.

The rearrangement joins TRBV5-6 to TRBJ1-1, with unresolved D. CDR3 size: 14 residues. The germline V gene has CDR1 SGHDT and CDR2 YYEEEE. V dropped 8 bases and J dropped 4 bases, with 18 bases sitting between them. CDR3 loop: CASSGRFGSTEAFF. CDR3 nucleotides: TGTGCCAGTTCCGGACGGTTCGGGAGCACTGAAGCTTTCTTT.

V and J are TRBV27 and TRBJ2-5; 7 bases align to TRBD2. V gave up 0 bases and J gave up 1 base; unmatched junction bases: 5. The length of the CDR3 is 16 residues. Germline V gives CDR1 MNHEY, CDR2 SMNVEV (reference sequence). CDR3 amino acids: CASSLSRLAGQETQYF. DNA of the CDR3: TGTGCCAGCAGTTTATCTAGACTAGCAGGCCAAGAGACCCAGTACTTC.

CDR3 residues: CASPGGRTDTQYF. As DNA, the CDR3 is TGTGCCAGCCCGGGCGGACGCACAGATACGCAGTATTTT. J is TRBJ2-3 and V is TRBV6-5; D is unclear. With 8 bases removed from V and 1 base from J, the gap between germline ends came to 10 bases. The length of the CDR3 is 13 residues. Germline V lookup: CDR1 MNHEY, CDR2 SVGAGI.

Here the CDR3 reads CASSPGPGRPTDTQYF. The CDR3 nucleotides read TGTGCCAGCTCACCAGGGCCGGGACGGCCCACAGATACGCAGTATTTT. V usage is TRBV18 and J usage is TRBJ2-3, with D tentatively TRBD1 or TRBD2 (5 bases each). Between the trimmed V and J ends, which lost 2 bases and 2 bases, there was a span of 14 bases. The CDR3 is 16 residues long. Germline V CDR1 and CDR2: KGHSH, LQKENI.

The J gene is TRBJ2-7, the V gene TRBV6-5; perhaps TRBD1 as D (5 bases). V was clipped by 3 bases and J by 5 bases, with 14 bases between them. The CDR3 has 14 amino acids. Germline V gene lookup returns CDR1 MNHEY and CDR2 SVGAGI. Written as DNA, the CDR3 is TGTGCCAGCAGTTATCAGGGTATACTTGACGAGCAGTACTTC. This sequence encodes CASSYQGILDEQYF.

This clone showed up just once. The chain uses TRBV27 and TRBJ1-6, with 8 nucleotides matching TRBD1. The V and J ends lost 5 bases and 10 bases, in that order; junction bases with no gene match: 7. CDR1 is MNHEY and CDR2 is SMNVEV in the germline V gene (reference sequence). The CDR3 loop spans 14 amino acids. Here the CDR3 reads CASSPGQGGSPLHF. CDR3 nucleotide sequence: TGTGCCAGCAGTCCCGGACAGGGTGGCTCACCCCTCCACTTT.

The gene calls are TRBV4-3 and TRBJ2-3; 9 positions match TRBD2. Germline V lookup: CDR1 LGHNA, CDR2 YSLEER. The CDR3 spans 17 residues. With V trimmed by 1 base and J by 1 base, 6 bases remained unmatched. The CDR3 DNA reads TGCGCCAGCAGCCAAGCCCATTCTAGCGGGGGCACAGATACGCAGTATTTT. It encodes CASSQAHSSGGTDTQYF.

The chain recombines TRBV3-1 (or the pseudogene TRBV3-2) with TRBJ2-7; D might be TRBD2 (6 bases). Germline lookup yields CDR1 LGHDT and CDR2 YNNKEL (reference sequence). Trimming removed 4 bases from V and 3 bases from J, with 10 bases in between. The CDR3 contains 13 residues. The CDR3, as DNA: TGTGCCAGCAGCCTCCGGGAGAACTACGAGCAGTACTTC. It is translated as CASSLRENYEQYF.

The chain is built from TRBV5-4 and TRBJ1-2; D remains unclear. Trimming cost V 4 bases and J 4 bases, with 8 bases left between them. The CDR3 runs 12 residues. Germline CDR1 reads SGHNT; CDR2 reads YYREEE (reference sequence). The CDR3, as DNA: TGTGCCAGCAGCCGGGCAGGCTATGGCTACACCTTC. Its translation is CASSRAGYGYTF.

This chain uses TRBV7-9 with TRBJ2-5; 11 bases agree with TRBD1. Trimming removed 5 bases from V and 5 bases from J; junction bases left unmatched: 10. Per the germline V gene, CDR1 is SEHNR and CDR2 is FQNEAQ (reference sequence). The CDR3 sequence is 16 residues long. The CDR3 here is CASSHQGTGGGETQYF. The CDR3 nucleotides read TGTGCCAGCAGCCATCAGGGGACAGGGGGAGGGGAGACCCAGTACTTC.

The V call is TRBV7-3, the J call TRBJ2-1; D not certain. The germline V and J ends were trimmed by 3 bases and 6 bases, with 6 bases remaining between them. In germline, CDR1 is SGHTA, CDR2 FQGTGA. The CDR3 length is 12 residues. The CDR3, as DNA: TGTGCCAGCAGCTTGGGTACCAATGAGCAGTTCTTC. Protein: CASSLGTNEQFF.

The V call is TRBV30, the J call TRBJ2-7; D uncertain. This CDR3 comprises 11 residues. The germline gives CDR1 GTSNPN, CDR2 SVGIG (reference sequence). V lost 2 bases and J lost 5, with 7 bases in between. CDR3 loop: CAWSLINEQYF. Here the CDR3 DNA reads TGTGCCTGGAGTTTAATCAACGAGCAGTACTTC.